This TCR beta chain was profiled in a study of CD8 T cells in Susac syndrome. After extraction with the RNeasy kit, roughly 0.45 to 1 ug of the RNA was reverse transcribed using random hexamers. MiXCR was run by TCRdb on the immunoSEQ multiplex PCR reads, yielding one entry per CDR3 protein. The sample has some 100,000 distinct CDR3 sequences, 80% to 95% seen once. This clonotype was observed a few times. The clonotype originates from a human donor in good health. The specimen sequenced was CD4+ T cells from PBMCs.

Here the CDR3 reads CAWGRDRDYGYTF. In nucleotides, the CDR3 is TGTGCCTGGGGCCGGGACAGGGACTATGGCTACACCTTC. The chain uses TRBV30 and TRBJ1-2; 9 bases map to TRBD1. Germline trimming cut 5 bases from V and 3 bases from J; bases unmatched to any gene: 4. CDR3 length: 13 amino acids. The germline V gene encodes CDR1 GTSNPN and CDR2 SVGIG (reference sequence).